These 16 T cell receptor beta chains came from one sample sequenced in a study of shared clonotypes between healthy human individuals. This table comes from immunoSEQ multiplex PCR, and its TCRdb copy is limited to in-frame clones, with some not included. The top ten clones hold approximately 35% of a sample with some 690,000 clones, 90% of them seen once. The specimen sequenced was memory CD8+ T cells from PBMCs. This sample's subset: CD45RO+ cells pooled with CCR7-negative TemRA cells. The receptors come from a man aged 18 to 29 in good health. Some clones in this sample may be carry-over from other donors' samples.

This chain connects TRBV19 to TRBJ2-7; D assignment may be TRBD1 or TRBD2 (5 bases each). This CDR3 has 16 amino acids. V lost 5 bases to trimming and J lost 2 bases, with 19 bases between them. Germline-derived CDR1 and CDR2 are LNHDA and SQIVND (reference sequence). The chain's CDR3 is CASSFRLPVGAYEQYF. CDR3 DNA: TGTGCCAGTAGTTTCCGCTTGCCCGTGGGGGCCTACGAGCAGTACTTC. The complete variable domain, with remaining parts taken from reference TRBV19 and TRBJ2-7, reads DGGITQSPKYLFRKEGQNVTLSCEQNLNHDAMYWYRQDPGQGLRLIYYSQIVNDFQKGDIAEGYSVSREKKESFPLTVTSAQKNPTAFYLCASSFRLPVGAYEQYFGPGTRLTVT.

V is TRBV11-2 and J is TRBJ2-5, with D unresolved. In germline, CDR1 is SGHAT, CDR2 FQNNGV. CDR3 length equals 15 residues. V was pared by 2 bases and J by 0 bases, with 10 bases between. CDR3: CASSLNVRHQETQYF. The CDR3 DNA is TGTGCCAGCAGCTTAAACGTTCGCCACCAAGAGACCCAGTACTTC.

The rearrangement uses TRBV7-9 and TRBJ2-1; 10 nucleotides match TRBD1. V gave up 3 bases and J gave up 5 bases; unmatched junction bases: 4. Germline lookup yields CDR1 SEHNR and CDR2 FQNEAQ (reference sequence). The CDR3 sequence is 15 residues long. The CDR3 sequence is CASSLWDRGHNEQFF. The CDR3 nucleotides are TGTGCCAGCAGCTTGTGGGACAGGGGACACAATGAGCAGTTCTTC.

The chain is built from TRBV19 and TRBJ2-5; no definite D call. Trimming cost V 5 bases and J 1 base, with 11 bases left between them. The germline CDR1 and CDR2 sequences are LNHDA and SQIVND (reference sequence). CDR3 size: 14 residues. For the CDR3, the DNA is TGTGCCAGTAGTCCCCGACATGTCCAAGAGACCCAGTACTTC. This encodes CASSPRHVQETQYF.

The genes are TRBV9 and TRBJ1-2; D is possibly TRBD1 (5 bases). Trimming removed 3 bases from V and 5 bases from J, with 11 bases in between. Per the germline V gene, CDR1 is SGDLS and CDR2 is YYNGEE. The length of the CDR3 is 13 residues. The CDR3 nucleotides are TGTGCCAGCAGCGCAGGGACGGTGTATGGCTACACCTTC. Translated, it gives CASSAGTVYGYTF.

This chain joins TRBV4-1 and TRBJ1-1; a weak D match, TRBD1 (6 bases). This CDR3 is 14 amino acids long. The V gene's germline CDR1 is MGHRA and CDR2 YSYEKL. V lost 3 bases and J lost 0, with 8 bases in between. Here the CDR3 DNA reads TGCGCCAGCAGCCAGGGACACCTGAACACTGAAGCTTTCTTT. Its translation is CASSQGHLNTEAFF.

The rearrangement joins TRBV6-4 to TRBJ2-3; D may correspond to TRBD1 or TRBD2 (7 bases each). The CDR3 consists of 16 residues. With 6 bases removed from V and 2 bases from J, the gap between germline ends came to 18 bases. CDR1 and CDR2 (germline): MRHNA, SNTAGT. DNA of the CDR3: TGTGCCAGCAGCGGAGGGGGCGGGAGTCACACAGATACGCAGTATTTT. Translated: CASSGGGGSHTDTQYF.

This chain links TRBV4-2 with TRBJ2-3; D possibly corresponds to TRBD2 (5 bases). The CDR3 is 16 amino acids. Per the germline V gene, CDR1 is LGHNA and CDR2 is YNFKEQ. V dropped 1 base and J dropped 6 bases, with 17 bases sitting between them. The CDR3 region has the DNA TGTGCCAGCAGCCAAGTGCCCAGCGGAGGCTCCGATACGCAGTATTTT. Translated: CASSQVPSGGSDTQYF.

This clone was found once. This rearrangement joins TRBV27 to TRBJ1-2; D uncertain. CDR1 MNHEY and CDR2 SMNVEV come from the germline V gene (reference sequence). Trimming took 0 bases from V and 4 from J, leaving 12 bases between them. CDR3 length: 15 residues. CDR3 sequence: CASSLSGAAAYGYTF. The CDR3 DNA follows: TGTGCCAGCAGTTTATCGGGTGCAGCGGCCTATGGCTACACCTTC.

The V gene is TRBV11-2, the J gene TRBJ2-1; D is tentatively TRBD1 or TRBD2 (6 bases each). V lost 2 bases to trimming and J lost 10 bases, with 24 bases between them. The CDR3 totals 17 residues. CDR1 SGHAT and CDR2 FQNNGV come from the germline V gene. The CDR3 bases are TGTGCCAGCAGCTTATGGGGGGCGACGGGTCCGGACGGAGAGCAGTTCTTC. This translates into CASSLWGATGPDGEQFF.

This clone was seen once. The CDR3 DNA follows: TGTGCCAGCAGCTCCAGAGTCCTACAAGAGACCCAGTACTTC. Residues: CASSSRVLQETQYF. This rearrangement joins TRBV7-9 to TRBJ2-5; no firm D call. The CDR3 length is 14 residues. The germline CDR1 and CDR2 sequences are SEHNR and FQNEAQ (reference sequence). Trimming removed 4 bases from V and 2 bases from J, with 11 bases in between. The complete variable domain, with remaining parts taken from reference TRBV7-9 and TRBJ2-5, reads DTGVSQNPRHKITKRGQNVTFRCDPISEHNRLYWYRQTLGQGPEFLTYFQNEAQLEKSRLLSDRFSAERPKGSFSTLEIQRTEQGDSAMYLCASSSRVLQETQYFGPGTRLLVL.

The chain employs TRBV9 and TRBJ2-2, with a weak D call TRBD2 (6 bases). Germline lookup yields CDR1 SGDLS and CDR2 YYNGEE. Deletions cut 2 bases from V and 3 bases from J, with 11 bases between. This CDR3 is built from 15 residues. CDR3 region: CASSVGGPHTGELFF. The CDR3 DNA follows: TGTGCCAGCAGCGTCGGGGGTCCCCACACCGGGGAGCTGTTTTTT.

J is TRBJ2-5 and V is TRBV5-8; unclear D gene. The V gene lost 1 base and the J gene lost 9 bases, with 16 bases spanning the gap. This CDR3 comprises 14 residues. In germline, CDR1 is SGHTS, CDR2 YDEGEE. The CDR3 sequence: CASSLYANKRSQYF. The CDR3 DNA sequence: TGTGCCAGCAGCTTGTACGCTAACAAGAGATCCCAGTACTTC.

The gene calls are TRBV5-1 and TRBJ2-7; D is possibly TRBD1 (5 bases). The germline V gene encodes CDR1 SGHRS and CDR2 YFSETQ. V dropped 0 bases and J dropped 5 bases, with 15 bases sitting between them. The CDR3 is made up of 15 amino acids. For the CDR3, the DNA is TGCGCCAGCAGCTTGGCAGTGTCAGGGAAGGACGAGCAGTACTTC. This codes for CASSLAVSGKDEQYF.

The chain recombines TRBV28 with TRBJ1-1; a weak D match, TRBD1 (6 bases). V lost 3 bases and J 4 bases, leaving 18 bases between the germline ends. Germline CDR1 MDHEN, CDR2 SYDVKM. This CDR3 region has 16 residues. The CDR3 bases are TGTGCCAGCAGTTTCCCGCTGGCAGGGGCAACCACTGAAGCTTTCTTT. It yields the protein CASSFPLAGATTEAFF.

Only one count was recorded for this clone. J is TRBJ2-5 and V is TRBV4-1; the D is unclear. V was trimmed by 0 bases and J by 5 bases, leaving 16 bases between them. This CDR3 is 16 amino acids long. CDR1 MGHRA and CDR2 YSYEKL come from the germline V gene. CDR3 bases: TGCGCCAGCAGCCAAGATCCTTTGGGTAGCCGGGAGACCCAGTACTTC. This encodes CASSQDPLGSRETQYF.